This T cell receptor beta chain was observed in a study of cytomegalovirus exposure and HLA in healthy donors. In germline, CDR1 is LNHDA, CDR2 SQIVND (reference sequence). V lost 4 bases and J 4 bases, leaving 17 bases between the germline ends. The CDR3 loop spans 16 amino acids. With 60 Vbeta and 13 Jbeta primers, the PCR was carried out. TCRdb keeps only in-frame clones here, not all; method: immunoSEQ multiplex PCR. The sample has around 100,000 clones; roughly three fifths are singletons. The V and J genes are TRBV19 and TRBJ1-5; maybe TRBD1 (6 bases). The clonotype comes from a human donor in good health. Specimen: PBMCs. The CDR3 bases are TGTGCCAGTAGTACAACACGGACAGCCCGGAATCAGCCCCAGCATTTT. It is translated as CASSTTRTARNQPQHF.